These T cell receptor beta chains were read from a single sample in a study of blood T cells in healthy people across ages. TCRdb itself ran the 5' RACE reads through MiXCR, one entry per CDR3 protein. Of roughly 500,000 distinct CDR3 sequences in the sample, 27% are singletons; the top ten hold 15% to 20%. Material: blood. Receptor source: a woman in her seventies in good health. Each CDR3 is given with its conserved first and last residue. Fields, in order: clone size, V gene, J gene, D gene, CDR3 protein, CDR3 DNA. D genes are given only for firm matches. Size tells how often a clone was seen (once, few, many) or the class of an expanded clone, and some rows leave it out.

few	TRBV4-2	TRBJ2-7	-	CASSQSQTGRWGGEQYF	TGTGCCAGCAGCCAATCCCAGACAGGGCGATGGGGGGGCGAGCAGTACTTC
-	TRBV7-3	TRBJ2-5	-	CASSLSRGARETQYF	TGTGCCAGCAGCTTAAGTAGAGGAGCGCGGGAGACCCAGTACTTC
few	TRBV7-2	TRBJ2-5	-	CASSFTKETQYF	TGTGCCAGCAGCTTTACAAAAGAGACCCAGTACTTC
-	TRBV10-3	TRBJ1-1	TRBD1	CAISTGGAGDTEAFF	TGTGCCATTTCGACAGGGGGCGCCGGCGACACTGAAGCTTTCTTT
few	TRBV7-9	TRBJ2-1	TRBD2	CASSQRTSRVQAEQFF	TGTGCCAGCAGCCAAAGGACTAGCAGAGTTCAAGCGGAGCAGTTCTTC
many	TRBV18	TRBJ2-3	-	CASSPGRGTDTQYF	TGTGCCAGCTCACCAGGAAGGGGCACAGATACGCAGTATTTT
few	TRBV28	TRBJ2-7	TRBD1	CASMGGQGIEQYF	TGTGCCAGCATGGGGGGACAGGGGATCGAGCAGTACTTC
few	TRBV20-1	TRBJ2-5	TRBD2	CSARDATAQGGGTQETQYF	TGCAGTGCTAGAGATGCGACCGCCCAAGGCGGGGGGACCCAAGAGACCCAGTACTTC
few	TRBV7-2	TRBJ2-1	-	CASSVQGEGEQFF	TGTGCCAGCAGCGTCCAGGGTGAGGGTGAGCAGTTCTTC
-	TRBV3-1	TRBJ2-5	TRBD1	CASSHRDRDLETQYF	TGTGCCAGCAGCCATAGGGACAGGGATTTAGAGACCCAGTACTTC
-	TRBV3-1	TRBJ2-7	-	CASSQAEEQYF	TGTGCCAGCAGCCAAGCGGAAGAGCAGTACTTC
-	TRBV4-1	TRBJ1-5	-	CASSQVSGGNQPQHF	TGCGCCAGCAGCCAGGTCTCAGGGGGCAATCAGCCCCAGCATTTT
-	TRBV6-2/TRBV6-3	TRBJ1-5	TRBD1	CASTGTGGSNSNQPQHF	TGTGCCAGCACCGGGACAGGGGGATCAAATAGCAATCAGCCCCAGCATTTT
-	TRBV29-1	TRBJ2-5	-	CSVELGPETQYF	TGCAGCGTTGAGTTAGGACCGGAGACCCAGTACTTC
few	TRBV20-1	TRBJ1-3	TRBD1	CSAFQGAGGNTIYF	TGCAGTGCTTTTCAGGGGGCGGGAGGAAACACCATATATTTT
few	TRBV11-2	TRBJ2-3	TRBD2	CTSTRGTSPDTQYF	TGTACCAGCACCCGCGGGACTAGCCCAGATACGCAGTATTTT
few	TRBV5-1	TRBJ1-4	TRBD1	CASSGTGREKLFF	TGCGCCAGCAGCGGGACAGGTCGTGAAAAACTGTTTTTT
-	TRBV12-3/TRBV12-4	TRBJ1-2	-	CASGVYTGYTF	TGTGCCTCGGGGGTCTACACTGGCTACACCTTC
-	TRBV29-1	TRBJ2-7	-	CSATKGYEQYF	TGCAGCGCTACGAAGGGCTACGAGCAGTACTTC
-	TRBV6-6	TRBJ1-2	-	CASSYFPGDYGYTF	TGTGCCAGCAGTTACTTCCCGGGCGATTATGGCTACACCTTC
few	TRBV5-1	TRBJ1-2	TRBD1	CASSYRQGKLINGYTF	TGCGCCAGCAGCTACCGACAGGGCAAACTAATTAATGGCTACACCTTC
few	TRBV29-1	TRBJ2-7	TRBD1	CSVKGQAGIYEQYF	TGCAGCGTGAAAGGACAGGCCGGGATTTACGAGCAGTACTTC
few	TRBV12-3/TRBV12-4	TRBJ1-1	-	CASSPRRTEAFF	TGTGCCAGCAGTCCGCGCCGGACTGAAGCTTTCTTT
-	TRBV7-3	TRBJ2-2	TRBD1	CASSAQGDTGELFF	TGTGCCAGCAGCGCCCAGGGGGACACCGGGGAGCTGTTTTTT
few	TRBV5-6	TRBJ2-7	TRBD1	CASSVVDRVSQYF	TGTGCCAGCAGCGTGGTCGACAGGGTCTCCCAGTACTTC
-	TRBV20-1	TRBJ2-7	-	CSAKLARGTAEQYF	TGCAGTGCTAAACTGGCCAGGGGAACTGCCGAGCAGTACTTC
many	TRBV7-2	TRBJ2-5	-	CASSGRSARGETQYF	TGTGCCAGCAGCGGCAGAAGCGCGCGGGGAGAGACCCAGTACTTC
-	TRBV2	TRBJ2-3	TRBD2	CASSEGGLTITDTQYF	TGTGCCAGCAGTGAAGGGGGACTAACAATCACAGATACGCAGTATTTT
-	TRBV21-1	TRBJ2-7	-	CASSNKQGNSYEQYF	TGTGCCAGCAGCAACAAACAGGGAAACTCCTACGAGCAGTACTTC
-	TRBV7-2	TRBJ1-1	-	CASSFSRDTEAFF	TGTGCCAGCAGCTTTTCCAGGGATACTGAAGCTTTCTTT
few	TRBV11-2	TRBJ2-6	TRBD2	CASTSEWVPGLSPSGANVLTF	TGTGCCAGCACGTCAGAGTGGGTGCCGGGACTATCTCCGTCTGGGGCCAACGTCCTGACTTTC
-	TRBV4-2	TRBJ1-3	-	CASSQESWSGNTIYF	TGTGCCAGCAGCCAAGAATCGTGGTCTGGAAACACCATATATTTT
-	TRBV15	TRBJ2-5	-	CATSLSPEETQYF	TGTGCCACCAGCTTATCACCCGAAGAGACCCAGTACTTC
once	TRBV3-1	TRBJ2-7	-	CASSQGWDPGRYEQYF	TGTGCCAGCAGCCAAGGTTGGGACCCAGGGAGATACGAGCAGTACTTC
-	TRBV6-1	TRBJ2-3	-	CASSEDRLWGDTQYF	TGTGCCAGCAGTGAAGACAGGCTTTGGGGAGATACGCAGTATTTT
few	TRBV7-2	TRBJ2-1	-	CASSVGDLTKFF	TGTGCCAGCAGCGTGGGGGACCTTACGAAGTTCTTC
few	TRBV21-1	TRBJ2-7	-	CASSKRGETGIYEQYF	TGTGCCAGCAGCAAAAGGGGGGAGACAGGAATCTACGAGCAGTACTTC
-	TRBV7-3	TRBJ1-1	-	CASSSDRNTEASF	TGTGCCAGCAGCTCCGACAGAAACACTGAAGCTTCCTTT
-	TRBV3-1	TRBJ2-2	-	CASSRSGELFF	TGTGCCAGCAGCCGCTCCGGGGAGCTGTTTTTT
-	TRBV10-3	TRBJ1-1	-	CAITDQVGAYTEAFF	TGTGCCATCACCGACCAAGTAGGGGCCTACACTGAAGCTTTCTTT
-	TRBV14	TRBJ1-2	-	CASSRDTDYGYTF	TGTGCCAGCAGCCGGGACACCGACTATGGCTACACCTTC
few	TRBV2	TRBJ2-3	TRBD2	CASSLPSGGYDTQYF	TGTGCCAGCAGTTTGCCTAGCGGGGGGTATGATACGCAGTATTTT
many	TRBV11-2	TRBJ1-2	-	CASSPTQGSNGYTF	TGTGCCAGCAGCCCGACGCAAGGGTCCAATGGCTACACCTTC
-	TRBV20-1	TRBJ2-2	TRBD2	CSARDRAGVAGELFF	TGCAGTGCTAGAGATCGCGCGGGGGTGGCCGGGGAGCTGTTTTTT
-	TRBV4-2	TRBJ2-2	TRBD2	CASSQEIAGAYTGELFF	TGTGCCAGCAGCCAAGAGATAGCGGGGGCCTACACCGGGGAGCTGTTTTTT
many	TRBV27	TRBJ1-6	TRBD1	CASSLYRGDSPLHF	TGTGCCAGCAGTTTATACAGGGGGGATTCACCCCTCCACTTT
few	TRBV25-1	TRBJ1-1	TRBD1	CASRKGQGDTEAFF	TGTGCCAGCAGGAAGGGACAGGGGGATACTGAAGCTTTCTTT
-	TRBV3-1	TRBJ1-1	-	CASSRGEAQTEAFF	TGTGCCAGCAGCCGAGGGGAGGCTCAGACTGAAGCTTTCTTT
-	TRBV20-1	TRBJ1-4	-	CSARPVLEEKLFF	TGCAGTGCTAGGCCGGTACTGGAGGAAAAACTGTTTTTT
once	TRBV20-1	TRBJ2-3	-	CSARGFVDTQYF	TGCAGTGCTAGAGGGTTTGTAGATACGCAGTATTTT
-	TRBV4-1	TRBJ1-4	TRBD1	CASSHGPGQGAAEKLFF	TGCGCCAGCAGCCACGGCCCGGGACAGGGGGCGGCTGAAAAACTGTTTTTT
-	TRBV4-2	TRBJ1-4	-	CASSQEPNLLSNEKLFF	TGTGCCAGCAGCCAAGAGCCTAATCTGCTATCGAATGAAAAACTGTTTTTT
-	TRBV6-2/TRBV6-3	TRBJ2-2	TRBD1	CASRDPGQGGTGELFF	TGTGCCAGCAGAGATCCGGGACAGGGGGGCACCGGGGAGCTGTTTTTT
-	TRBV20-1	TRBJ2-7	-	CSARSPALYEQYF	TGCAGTGCTAGATCGCCAGCTCTTTACGAGCAGTACTTC
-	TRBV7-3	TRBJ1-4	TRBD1	CASSSRQGGEKLFF	TGTGCCAGCAGCTCCCGACAGGGTGGTGAAAAACTGTTTTTT
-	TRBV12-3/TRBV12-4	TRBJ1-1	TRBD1	CASSPRQGNEAFF	TGTGCCAGCAGTCCAAGACAGGGAAATGAAGCTTTCTTT
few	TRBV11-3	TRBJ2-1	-	CASSLFPLSSYNEQFF	TGTGCCAGCAGCTTATTCCCCTTAAGCTCCTACAATGAGCAGTTCTTC